The T cell receptor (beta chain) under discussion was sequenced for a study of Ad26.COV2.S vaccination and SARS-CoV-2 variants. Described treatment: 19 received Ad26.COV2.S at low or high dose, single or two shots; about 5 received placebo; per-sample allocation not given. Each sample was drawn 63 days after the first injection (of vaccine or placebo). Using immunoSEQ multiplex PCR, the repertoire was profiled, and TCRdb retains in-frame clones only, with some absent. The profile shows about half a million clones, roughly nine tenths of them singletons. The CDR3 consists of 16 residues. Trimming left V 5 bases short and J 5 bases short, with 18 bases between. From germline, CDR1 is SGHTA and CDR2 FQGNSA.

The receptor's source is a person between 18 and 65 years old who received the Ad26.COV2.S COVID-19 vaccine or a placebo. The sample consisted of peripheral blood, taken in a trial of Ad26.COV2.S vaccine versus placebo. The chain carries TRBV7-2 and TRBJ1-4, with D uncertain. DNA for the CDR3: TGTGCCAGCAGCCAGCCGACCGAGGGATGGAATGAAAAACTGTTTTTT. Amino acids: CASSQPTEGWNEKLFF.